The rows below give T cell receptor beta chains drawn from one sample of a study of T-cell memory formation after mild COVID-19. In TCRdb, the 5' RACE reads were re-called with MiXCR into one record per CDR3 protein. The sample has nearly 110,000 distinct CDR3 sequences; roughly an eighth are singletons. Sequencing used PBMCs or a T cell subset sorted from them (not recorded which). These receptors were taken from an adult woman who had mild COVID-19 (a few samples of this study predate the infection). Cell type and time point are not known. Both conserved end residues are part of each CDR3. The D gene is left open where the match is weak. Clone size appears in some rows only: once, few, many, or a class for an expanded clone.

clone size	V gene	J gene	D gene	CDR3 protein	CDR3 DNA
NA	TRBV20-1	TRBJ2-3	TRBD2	CSARDPREERDTQYF	TGCAGTGCTAGAGATCCTCGGGAGGAGAGAGATACGCAGTATTTT
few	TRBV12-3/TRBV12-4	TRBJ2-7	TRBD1	CASSSPDRVNEQYF	TGTGCCAGCAGTTCTCCGGACAGGGTGAACGAGCAGTACTTC
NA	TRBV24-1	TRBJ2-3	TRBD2	CATSPGGSSTDTQYF	TGTGCCACCTCTCCGGGAGGCTCTAGCACAGATACGCAGTATTTT
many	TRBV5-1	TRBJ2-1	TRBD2	CASSPSGTMSYNEQFF	TGCGCCAGCAGCCCTAGCGGGACTATGTCCTACAATGAGCAGTTCTTC
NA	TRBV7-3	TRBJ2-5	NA	CASSLGTSAMETQYF	TGTGCCAGCAGCTTAGGAACGTCGGCCATGGAGACCCAGTACTTC
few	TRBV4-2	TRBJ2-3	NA	CASSQDGGRSIADTQYF	TGTGCCAGCAGCCAAGATGGGGGGCGGTCCATTGCAGATACGCAGTATTTT
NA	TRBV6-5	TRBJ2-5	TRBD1	CASSYSTGGGKTQYF	TGTGCCAGCAGTTACTCGACAGGGGGCGGGAAGACCCAGTACTTC
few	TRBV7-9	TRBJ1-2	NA	CASSLGGHVYGYTF	TGTGCCAGCAGCTTGGGGGGGCATGTCTATGGCTACACCTTC
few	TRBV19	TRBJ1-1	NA	CASARVTNTEAFF	TGTGCCAGTGCCCGGGTCACGAACACTGAAGCTTTCTTT
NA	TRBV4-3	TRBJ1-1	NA	CASSQDRGGHTEAFF	TGCGCCAGCAGCCAAGATAGGGGAGGGCACACTGAAGCTTTCTTT